This TCR beta chain is drawn from a study of post-analysis software for immune sequencing data. V was trimmed by 1 base and J by 8 bases, leaving 8 bases between them. The length of the CDR3 is 13 residues. Germline V gene sequence: CDR1 MGHRA, CDR2 YSYEKL. TCR beta libraries were prepared from cDNA with unique molecular identifiers. MiXCR was run by TCRdb on the PCR reads, yielding one entry per CDR3 protein. The data show 150,000 to 200,000 distinct CDR3 sequences, around 36% seen once. This clonotype was seen only a few times. Its antigen remains unidentified. Study-wide results and caveats: Significantly decreased normalized Chao1 diversity was recorded for multiple sclerosis patients relative to controls. A handful of TRBV segments were significantly more frequent in patients than in controls. TRBV5-6, TRBV5-1 and TRBV20-1 were among these segments.

The specimen comprised blood, sampled after autologous hematopoietic stem cell transplantation. This receptor was obtained from a girl between 5 and 17 years old with multiple sclerosis. The chain couples TRBV4-1 to TRBJ1-4, with D hard to call. CDR3 amino acids: CASSQVVAEKLFF. Here the CDR3 DNA reads TGCGCCAGCAGCCAAGTGGTCGCGGAAAAACTGTTTTTT.